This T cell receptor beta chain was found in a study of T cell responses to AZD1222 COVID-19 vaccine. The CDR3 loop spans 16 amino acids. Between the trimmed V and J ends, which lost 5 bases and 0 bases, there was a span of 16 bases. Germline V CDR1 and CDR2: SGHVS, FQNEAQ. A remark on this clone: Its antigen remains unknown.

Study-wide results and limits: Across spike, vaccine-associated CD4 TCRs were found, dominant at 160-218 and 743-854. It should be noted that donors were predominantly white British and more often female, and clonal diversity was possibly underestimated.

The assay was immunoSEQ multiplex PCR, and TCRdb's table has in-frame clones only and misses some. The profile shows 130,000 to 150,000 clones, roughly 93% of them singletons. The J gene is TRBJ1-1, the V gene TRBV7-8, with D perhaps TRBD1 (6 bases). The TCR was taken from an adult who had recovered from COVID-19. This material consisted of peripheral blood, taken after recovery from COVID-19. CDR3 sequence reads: CASSPKRGVLNTEAFF. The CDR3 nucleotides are TGTGCCAGCAGCCCAAAGAGGGGGGTCCTGAACACTGAAGCTTTCTTT.